These 8 T cell receptor beta chains share one sample of origin, sequenced in a study of blood T cell repertoires in COVID-19. The assay was immunoSEQ multiplex PCR, and TCRdb's table has in-frame clones only and misses some. Of about 170,000 clones in the sample, roughly 87% were seen once. Sequenced input: PBMCs or T cells enriched from blood (not recorded which). Receptors were obtained from a human donor with acute COVID-19. The donor label of this sample is uncertain.

The chain couples TRBV5-1 to TRBJ2-5; 9 bases are a match to TRBD1. The trim removed 2 bases at V and 5 bases at J, leaving 10 bases unmatched. The CDR3 has 16 amino acids. Germline CDR1 SGHRS, CDR2 YFSETQ. The CDR3, as DNA: TGCGCCAGCAGCTTATCGACAGGGGGGTTCGTTGAGACCCAGTACTTC. It encodes CASSLSTGGFVETQYF.

This chain joins TRBV7-8 and TRBJ1-1; D gene unclear. The germline gives CDR1 SGHVS, CDR2 FQNEAQ. The ends were cut back, 5 bases at V and 6 bases at J, with 19 bases in the middle. This CDR3 is built from 15 residues. The CDR3 loop is CASSPSGSPSPEAFF. The CDR3 nucleotides are TGTGCCAGCAGCCCGAGCGGGAGCCCCTCCCCTGAAGCTTTCTTT.

V and J are TRBV7-2 and TRBJ2-3; the match to TRBD2 covers 9 bases. Germline V gene lookup returns CDR1 SGHTA and CDR2 FQGNSA. With 5 bases clipped from V and 8 bases from J, the junction kept 17 bases outside the gene matches. The CDR3 length is 17 residues. The DNA of the CDR3 is TGTGCCAGCAGCGAGGAGGTTGGGCTAGCGGGAAGCGGTACGCAGTATTTT. This translates into CASSEEVGLAGSGTQYF. The entire variable domain, with the rest obtained from reference TRBV7-2 and TRBJ2-3, is as follows: GAGVSQSPSNKVTEKGKDVELRCDPISGHTALYWYRQSLGQGLEFLIYFQGNSAPDKSGLPSDRFSAERTGGSVSTLTIQRTQQEDSAVYLCASSEEVGLAGSGTQYFGPGTRLTVL.

The chain is built from TRBV3-1 (or the pseudogene TRBV3-2) and TRBJ1-5; D is perhaps TRBD1 (5 bases). Germline CDR1 is LGHDT and CDR2 is YNNKEL (reference sequence). This CDR3 is built from 13 residues. V was clipped by 9 bases and J by 7 bases, with 16 bases between them. In DNA form, the CDR3 reads TGTGCCAGAACCAGAAGGGGTTGCCAGCCCCAGCATTTT. Its protein product is CARTRRGCQPQHF.

This sequence joins TRBV6-5 and TRBJ2-2, with a possible D match to TRBD2 (6 bases). The CDR3 is 13 amino acids. The V end was cut by 9 bases, the J end by 6 bases, with 14 bases between. The germline gives CDR1 MNHEY, CDR2 SVGAGI. CDR3: CASGGGAAGELFF. CDR3 sequence (DNA): TGTGCCAGTGGTGGAGGGGCCGCCGGGGAGCTGTTTTTT.

This chain links TRBV4-1 with TRBJ1-4, with 9 bases that match TRBD1. The CDR3 has 16 residues. Germline V gene sequence: CDR1 MGHRA, CDR2 YSYEKL. V shed 4 bases, J shed 7 bases, and the junction held 10 bases outside the gene matches. CDR3 region: CASSRVHTGGLEKLFF. The CDR3 region has the DNA TGCGCCAGCAGCCGAGTCCACACAGGGGGCCTTGAAAAACTGTTTTTT.

The chain combines TRBV11-2 with TRBJ1-6; TRBD1 might be the D (5 bases). Trimming cost V 5 bases and J 5 bases, with 25 bases left between them. Germline lookup yields CDR1 SGHAT and CDR2 FQNNGV. This CDR3 region has 19 residues. The CDR3 protein is CASSTIDSGPETNNSPLHF. Here the CDR3 DNA reads TGTGCCAGCAGCACGATCGACAGCGGGCCGGAGACTAATAATTCACCCCTCCACTTT.

V is TRBV19 and J is TRBJ2-1; 10 positions agree with TRBD1. CDR1 is LNHDA and CDR2 is SQIVND in the germline V gene (reference sequence). The CDR3 sequence is 14 residues long. Losses at the gene ends were 5 bases for V and 7 bases for J; bases not matched to a gene: 5. The CDR3 is CASSFGQGVNEQFF. The CDR3 DNA sequence: TGTGCCAGTAGTTTCGGACAGGGGGTAAATGAGCAGTTCTTC.